This entry lists 10 T cell receptor beta chains sequenced from one sample in a study of regulatory T cells in long-lasting Graves disease. Documented time point: newly diagnosed GD, antithyroid drugs for less than 3 months. Preparation of the TCR library used RNA extracted from PBMCs. The TCR beta library used iRepertoire HTBI primers with Arm-PCR amplification of CDR3. TCRdb fed the multiplex PCR reads into MiXCR, producing one record per CDR3 protein. The table records a few hundred thousand distinct CDR3 sequences, 20% of them present only once. Sequenced material: peripheral blood mononuclear cells (PBMCs), taken at new diagnosis, from a patient treated with antithyroid drugs. The receptors shown here come from a female donor with Graves disease.

This clonotype was found a few times. V is TRBV5-4 and J is TRBJ1-1; TRBD1 might be the D (5 bases). This CDR3 spans 16 amino acids. Germline V CDR1 and CDR2: SGHNT, YYREEE (reference sequence). Deletions cut 0 bases from V and 10 bases from J, with 22 bases between. The DNA of the CDR3 is TGTGCCAGCAGCTTGGGGTTGGTAGATGGGGGAAGGAGAGCTTTCTTT. Amino acids: CASSLGLVDGGRRAFF.

This clonotype was observed many times. The chain recombines TRBV2 with TRBJ1-5; D uncertain. The CDR3 length is 14 residues. Germline lookup yields CDR1 SNHLY and CDR2 FYNNEI. V shed 2 bases and J shed 0 bases, with 5 bases lying between them. The CDR3: CASSETVSNQPQHF. The CDR3 DNA reads as TGTGCCAGCAGTGAAACGGTTAGCAATCAGCCCCAGCATTTT.

This clonotype was detected ten times or more. J is TRBJ1-4 and V is TRBV2; the D is unclear. The germline V and J ends were trimmed by 4 bases and 2 bases, with 5 bases remaining between them. CDR3 length: 13 residues. Per germline, CDR1 SNHLY and CDR2 FYNNEI. The CDR3 protein is CASSGRTNEKLFF. CDR3 in DNA: TGTGCCAGCAGTGGTCGTACTAATGAAAAACTGTTTTTT.

The sample holds many counts of this clonotype. V and J are TRBV12-3 or TRBV12-4 and TRBJ1-3; the D gene is possibly TRBD1 (6 bases). This CDR3 contains 13 residues. V was clipped by 5 bases and J by 5 bases, with 10 bases between them. CDR3 residues: CASSPGQRNTIYF. Written as DNA, the CDR3 is TGTGCCAGCAGTCCCGGACAGAGAAACACCATATATTTT.

The chain uses TRBV4-2 and TRBJ1-4; D is possibly TRBD1 (6 bases). The germline V gene has CDR1 LGHNA and CDR2 YNFKEQ. The ends were cut back, 1 base at V and 7 bases at J, with 10 bases in the middle. The CDR3 has 14 amino acids. CDR3 DNA: TGTGCCAGCAGCCAAGGACAGGATGGTGAAAAACTGTTTTTT. Encoded protein: CASSQGQDGEKLFF.

This clonotype was counted many times. The genes are TRBV18 and TRBJ2-1; 8 nucleotides line up with TRBD2. CDR1 is KGHSH and CDR2 is LQKENI in the germline V gene. This CDR3 is built from 14 residues. The V and J ends lost 9 bases and 0 bases, in that order; junction bases with no gene match: 4. In DNA form, the CDR3 reads TGTGCCAGTTTAGCGGGGAGCTCCTACAATGAGCAGTTCTTC. It yields the protein CASLAGSSYNEQFF.

There are many counts of this clonotype. J is TRBJ1-2 and V is TRBV6-2 or TRBV6-3; TRBD1 aligns across 7 bases. This CDR3 region has 13 residues. V dropped 11 bases and J dropped 8; count of bases not matched to a gene: 14. From germline, CDR1 is MNHEY and CDR2 SVGEGT. This CDR3 is CAVSLGGGTGYTF. CDR3 in DNA: TGTGCCGTCTCCTTGGGAGGGGGCACGGGCTACACCTTC.

This clonotype was recorded at least ten times. The rearrangement joins TRBV6-2 or TRBV6-3 to TRBJ2-1; D may correspond to TRBD1 or TRBD2 (6 bases each). Looked up from germline, CDR1 is MNHEY and CDR2 is SVGEGT. Trimming left V 10 bases short and J 0 bases short, with 19 bases between. The CDR3 spans 16 residues. The CDR3 coding sequence is TGTGCCATCGCGTCGGGGGCCAGAAGCTCCTACAATGAGCAGTTCTTC. It yields the protein CAIASGARSSYNEQFF.

This clonotype occurred many times. The chain joins TRBV4-1 to TRBJ1-1; D is possibly TRBD1 (6 bases). Deletions cut 2 bases from V and 5 bases from J, with 12 bases between. Germline CDR1 MGHRA, CDR2 YSYEKL. This CDR3 comprises 14 residues. CDR3: CASSQTWDTTEAFF. CDR3 in DNA: TGCGCCAGCAGCCAAACGTGGGACACTACTGAAGCTTTCTTT.

This clonotype was found a few times. The V call is TRBV10-1, the J call TRBJ2-6; D gene unclear. CDR1 is WNHNN and CDR2 is SYGVQD in the germline V gene (reference sequence). The CDR3 has 13 amino acids. V lost 8 bases and J 3 bases, leaving 8 bases between the germline ends. The CDR3 coding sequence is TGCGCCAGCGGCGGCTATGGGGCCAACGTCCTGACTTTC. It translates to CASGGYGANVLTF.